Each of the 2 T cell receptor beta chains below was sequenced from the same sample in a study of blood T cell repertoires in COVID-19. Here immunoSEQ multiplex PCR was the method, and the copy in TCRdb shows in-frame clones only, minus some. The profile shows some 200,000 clones, around 94% of them singletons. The sample taken for sequencing was peripheral blood. These receptors originate from a man aged 25-45 years with COVID-19, enrolled during active disease.

The rearrangement uses TRBV5-1 and TRBJ2-7; perhaps TRBD1 as D (6 bases). CDR3 length: 15 residues. CDR1 is SGHRS, CDR2 YFSETQ, per germline. The V end was cut by 0 bases, the J end by 5 bases, with 15 bases between. This CDR3 reads CASSLEGGTTDEQYF. The CDR3 bases are TGCGCCAGCAGCTTGGAAGGGGGAACAACAGACGAGCAGTACTTC.

J is TRBJ1-1 and V is TRBV5-4; 8 positions match TRBD1. Germline loops: CDR1 SGHNT, CDR2 YYREEE (reference sequence). This CDR3 contains 13 residues. J lost 5 bases, V lost 4 bases, and 4 bases had no gene match. The CDR3 region is CASSPDRETEAFF. The CDR3 nucleotides read TGTGCCAGCAGCCCGGACAGGGAGACTGAAGCTTTCTTT.